The 9 T cell receptor beta chains given below trace back to one sample, sequenced in a study of blood T cell repertoires in COVID-19. Measured with immunoSEQ multiplex PCR; TCRdb has only the in-frame clones, and not every one. The table shows 130,000 or so clones, with approximately 83% occurring only once. The sample comprised peripheral blood. The receptors here all came from a woman between 65 and 79 years old with acute or convalescent COVID-19.

This clone was detected only once. J is TRBJ1-4 and V is TRBV25-1; D gene ambiguous. This CDR3 is built from 16 residues. Germline V lookup: CDR1 MGHDK, CDR2 SYGVNS. V lost 4 bases, J lost 5 bases, and 17 bases lay in between. DNA for the CDR3: TGTGCCAGCAGTGGCTATACCGGGGTCCTAAATGAAAAACTGTTTTTT. Its protein is CASSGYTGVLNEKLFF.

The chain recombines TRBV15 with TRBJ1-5; D gene unclear. With 11 bases removed from V and 5 bases from J, the gap between germline ends came to 25 bases. The CDR3 contains 16 residues. Germline CDR1 reads LNHNV; CDR2 reads YYDKDF (reference sequence). CDR3 bases: TGTGCCGCCTCAGTCCTCTTCGGAGTTGGCGATCAGCCCCAGCATTTT. As protein: CAASVLFGVGDQPQHF.

The chain is built from TRBV12-3 or TRBV12-4 and TRBJ1-2, with TRBD1 identical over 9 bases. The CDR3 runs to 13 residues. The V and J ends lost 4 bases and 8 bases, in that order; junction bases with no gene match: 5. In nucleotides, the CDR3 is TGTGCCAGCAGTTCAACAGGGGGCCGAGGCTACACCTTC. Protein sequence: CASSSTGGRGYTF.

The gene calls are TRBV2 and TRBJ1-2; D unclear. From germline, CDR1 is SNHLY and CDR2 FYNNEI. The CDR3 is 13 amino acids. V was pared by 2 bases and J by 14 bases, with 18 bases between. The CDR3 nucleotides are TGTGCCAGCAGTGAATTACTGAGGAGCGGAGGGACCTTC. Translation gives CASSELLRSGGTF.

This chain uses TRBV6-2 or TRBV6-3 with TRBJ2-2; D not certain. Germline V gene data show CDR1 as MNHEY and CDR2 as SVGEGT. The germline V and J ends were trimmed by 2 bases and 4 bases, with 8 bases remaining between them. The CDR3 contains 14 residues. The CDR3 DNA reads TGTGCCAGCAGTTACAGACGAGGCACCGGGGAGCTGTTTTTT. The encoded protein is CASSYRRGTGELFF.

There are a few counts of this clone. The chain has TRBV27 and TRBJ1-2; possibly TRBD1 for D (6 bases). The CDR3 consists of 14 residues. Germline V gives CDR1 MNHEY, CDR2 SMNVEV (reference sequence). With 6 bases removed from V and 4 bases from J, the gap between germline ends came to 15 bases. The CDR3, as DNA: TGTGCCAGCAGACCGGTCACAGGGAGCTATGGCTACACCTTC. Translated, it gives CASRPVTGSYGYTF.

The chain uses TRBV4-1 and TRBJ2-4; D ambiguous. Per the germline V gene, CDR1 is MGHRA and CDR2 is YSYEKL. Trimming stripped 0 bases from V and 9 bases from J, with 12 bases between. The CDR3 covers 14 residues. In DNA form, the CDR3 reads TGCGCCAGCAGCCAAGAAGAAAGAATCAGCATTCAGTACTTC. Translation: CASSQEERISIQYF.

The V call is TRBV7-2, the J call TRBJ1-5; D is perhaps TRBD1 (5 bases). The CDR3 length is 15 residues. The germline CDR1 and CDR2 sequences are SGHTA and FQGNSA. V gave up 2 bases and J gave up 2 bases, with 10 bases separating them. The CDR3, as DNA: TGTGCCAGCAGCTTAATAGGGGTCGGCAATCAGCCCCAGCATTTT. Its translation: CASSLIGVGNQPQHF.

V and J are TRBV11-3 and TRBJ1-1, with 8 bases matching TRBD1. J lost 10 bases, V lost 8 bases, and 9 bases had no gene match. Germline V gives CDR1 SGHNT, CDR2 YENEEA. The CDR3 length is 12 residues. The DNA for the CDR3 is TGTGCCAGCGGGACAGGATATACGGGAGCTTTCTTT. This codes for CASGTGYTGAFF. The full variable domain, rest sourced from reference TRBV11-3 and TRBJ1-1, is EAGVVQSPRYKIIEKKQPVAFWCNPISGHNTLYWYLQNLGQGPELLIRYENEEAVDDSQLPKDRFSAERLKGVDSTLKIQPAELGDSAVYLCASGTGYTGAFFGQGTRLTVV.